Below are 16 T cell receptor beta chains sequenced from a single sample in a study of T cells after yellow fever vaccination. TCRdb reanalysed the 5' RACE reads using MiXCR and keeps one entry per CDR3 protein. Here the sample spans hundreds of thousands of distinct CDR3 sequences, 10% to 15% being singletons. Sequenced here: PBMCs, sampled on the day of the yellow fever booster vaccination. These receptors were taken from a man between 25 and 39 years old who received the YFV17D yellow fever vaccine.

This clonotype turned up a few times. The chain combines TRBV6-2 or TRBV6-3 with TRBJ2-7; no definite D call. V lost 9 bases to trimming and J lost 2 bases, with 23 bases between them. Germline V gene sequence: CDR1 MNHEY, CDR2 SVGEGT. The CDR3 sequence is 16 residues long. The CDR3 nucleotides read TGTGCCAGTTCCACAAGTCGACATCTCGCAACCTACGAGCAGTACTTC. Amino acid sequence: CASSTSRHLATYEQYF.

Ten or more counts support this clonotype. The chain joins TRBV7-2 to TRBJ1-5; no definite D call. CDR3 length: 15 residues. Germline CDR1 SGHTA, CDR2 FQGNSA. Trimming took off 1 base at V and 0 bases at J, with 7 bases between the two ends. The DNA of the CDR3 is TGTGCCAGCAGCTTAGACGGTTATAGCAATCAGCCCCAGCATTTT. Translating it yields CASSLDGYSNQPQHF.

There are a few counts of this clonotype. This rearrangement joins TRBV11-1 to TRBJ2-7; D perhaps matches TRBD1 (5 bases). The germline V gene encodes CDR1 SGHAT and CDR2 FQDESV (reference sequence). This CDR3 has 16 amino acids. V was pared by 5 bases and J by 3 bases, with 20 bases between. The CDR3 DNA follows: TGTGCCAGCAGCCGTTCCCGCAGGGATCGCCGCTACGAGCAGTACTTC. It is translated as CASSRSRRDRRYEQYF.

The rearrangement links TRBV30 to TRBJ2-3; a weak D match, TRBD2 (5 bases). Germline V gene data show CDR1 as GTSNPN and CDR2 as SVGIG (reference sequence). V shed 1 base and J shed 5 bases, with 10 bases lying between them. The CDR3 length is 13 residues. DNA of the CDR3: TGTGCCTGGAGTGGAGGGCCAATAGATACGCAGTATTTT. It encodes CAWSGGPIDTQYF.

The V gene is TRBV6-5, the J gene TRBJ1-2; TRBD1 might be the D (5 bases). This CDR3 is built from 14 residues. Trimming removed 0 bases from V and 8 bases from J, with 13 bases in between. The germline V gene encodes CDR1 MNHEY and CDR2 SVGAGI. Here the CDR3 DNA reads TGTGCCAGCAGTTACTCGATGGCGGGGACGGGCTACACCTTC. Translated: CASSYSMAGTGYTF.

This clonotype occurred a few times. V usage is TRBV7-6 and J usage is TRBJ2-5, with TRBD2 identical over 7 bases. This CDR3 has 17 amino acids. J lost 4 bases, V lost 1 base, and 12 bases had no gene match. Germline V CDR1 and CDR2: SGHVS, FNYEAQ. The CDR3 here is CASSLVEWEGLRETQYF. CDR3 nucleotide sequence: TGTGCCAGCAGCTTAGTCGAGTGGGAGGGCCTACGAGAGACCCAGTACTTC.

The chain has TRBV10-2 and TRBJ2-2, with TRBD2 matching over 7 bases. Trimming took 8 bases from V and 4 from J; bases not matched to a gene: 4. The germline CDR1 and CDR2 sequences are WSHSY and SAAADI. The CDR3 has 13 residues. Here the CDR3 DNA reads TGCGCCAGCTGCGGGAGTTTCACCGGGGAGCTGTTTTTT. It specifies CASCGSFTGELFF.

This clonotype was seen more than once but under ten times. The chain recombines TRBV10-3 with TRBJ2-1; 12 bases match TRBD1. Looked up from germline, CDR1 is ENHRY and CDR2 is SYGVKD. With 8 bases clipped from V and 7 bases from J, the junction kept 9 bases outside the gene matches. The CDR3 length is 15 residues. The CDR3 sequence: CAIGRDRGLVNEQFF. CDR3 sequence (DNA): TGTGCCATCGGCCGGGACAGGGGGCTTGTGAATGAGCAGTTCTTC.

This clonotype has a handful of counts. The rearrangement joins TRBV28 to TRBJ2-7; D possibly corresponds to TRBD1 (5 bases). This CDR3 has 14 amino acids. Germline V CDR1 and CDR2: MDHEN, SYDVKM. Deletions cut 2 bases from V and 6 bases from J, with 14 bases between. In nucleotides, the CDR3 is TGTGCCAGCAGTTTACAGGGCCCCTCGGGCGAGCAGTACTTC. Protein sequence: CASSLQGPSGEQYF.

The chain has TRBV19 and TRBJ2-3; D is unclear. Germline values: CDR1 LNHDA, CDR2 SQIVND (reference sequence). CDR3 length: 12 residues. V was cut by 7 bases and J by 0 bases, with 5 bases left in between. The CDR3: CASKNSTDTQYF. Written as DNA, the CDR3 is TGTGCCAGTAAAAACAGCACAGATACGCAGTATTTT. The full variable domain, in which reference TRBV19 and TRBJ2-3 provide the parts outside the CDR3, is DGGITQSPKYLFRKEGQNVTLSCEQNLNHDAMYWYRQDPGQGLRLIYYSQIVNDFQKGDIAEGYSVSREKKESFPLTVTSAQKNPTAFYLCASKNSTDTQYFGPGTRLTVL.

The rearrangement links TRBV3-1 to TRBJ2-3; D is unresolved. V was clipped by 2 bases and J by 1 base, with 4 bases between them. Germline values: CDR1 LGHDT, CDR2 YNNKEL (reference sequence). The CDR3 runs 13 residues. The DNA for the CDR3 is TGTGCCAGCAGCCAAACAGGCACAGATACGCAGTATTTT. Translating it yields CASSQTGTDTQYF.

The gene calls are TRBV24-1 and TRBJ2-7; D uncertain. V was clipped by 4 bases and J by 0 bases, with 6 bases between them. The CDR3 has 13 residues. The germline V gene has CDR1 KGHDR and CDR2 SFDVKD. The CDR3 spells CATSDSYSYEQYF. CDR3 bases: TGTGCCACCAGTGACTCATACTCCTACGAGCAGTACTTC.

This clonotype occurred a few times. This chain joins TRBV6-2 or TRBV6-3 and TRBJ2-1, with D unresolved. CDR3 size: 15 residues. CDR1 is MNHEY, CDR2 SVGEGT, per germline. V was trimmed by 2 bases and J by 5 bases, leaving 13 bases between them. The CDR3 here is CASSYHQARNNEQFF. CDR3 nucleotides: TGTGCCAGCAGTTACCACCAGGCCCGGAACAATGAGCAGTTCTTC.

This clonotype turned up a few times. The chain recombines TRBV5-4 with TRBJ2-7, with 7 bases aligning to TRBD2. The germline V gene has CDR1 SGHNT and CDR2 YYREEE (reference sequence). CDR3 length equals 16 residues. The V gene end was trimmed by 0 bases and the J gene end by 0 bases; junction bases not matched to a gene: 6. This CDR3 reads CASSLGVGGLSYEQYF. The CDR3 nucleotides read TGTGCCAGCAGCTTGGGAGTGGGAGGGCTCTCCTACGAGCAGTACTTC.

This clonotype was observed a handful of times. The chain joins TRBV24-1 to TRBJ2-1; D possibly uses TRBD1 or TRBD2 (5 bases each). Per germline, CDR1 KGHDR and CDR2 SFDVKD. This CDR3 contains 16 residues. Trimming removed 5 bases from V and 7 bases from J, with 20 bases in between. The chain's CDR3 is CATSVGEGVWGNEQFF. The CDR3 nucleotides are TGTGCCACCAGTGTCGGGGAAGGGGTCTGGGGAAATGAGCAGTTCTTC.

The genes are TRBV12-3 or TRBV12-4 and TRBJ1-5, with 11 bases matching TRBD1. This CDR3 region has 14 residues. V dropped 7 bases and J dropped 5; count of bases not matched to a gene: 4. Written as DNA, the CDR3 is TGTGCCAGCACGGACAGGGGGCAGGATCAGCCCCAGCATTTT. As protein: CASTDRGQDQPQHF.